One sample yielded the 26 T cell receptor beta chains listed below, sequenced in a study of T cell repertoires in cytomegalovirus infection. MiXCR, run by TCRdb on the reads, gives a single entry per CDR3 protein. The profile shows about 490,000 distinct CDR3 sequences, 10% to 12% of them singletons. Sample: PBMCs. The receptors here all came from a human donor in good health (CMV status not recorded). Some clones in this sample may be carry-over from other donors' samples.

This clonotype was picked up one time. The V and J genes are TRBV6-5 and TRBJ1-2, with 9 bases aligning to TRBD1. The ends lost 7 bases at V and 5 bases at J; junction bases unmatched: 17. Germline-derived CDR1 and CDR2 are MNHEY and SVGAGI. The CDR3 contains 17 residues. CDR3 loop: CASTSSGQGPRFYGYTF. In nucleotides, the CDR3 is TGTGCCAGCACGTCATCGGGACAGGGCCCTCGATTTTATGGCTACACCTTC.

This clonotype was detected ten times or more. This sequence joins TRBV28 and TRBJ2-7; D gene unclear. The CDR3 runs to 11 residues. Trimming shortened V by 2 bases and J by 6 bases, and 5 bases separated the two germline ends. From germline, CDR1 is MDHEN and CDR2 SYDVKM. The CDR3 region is CASSLGFEQYF. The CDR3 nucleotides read TGTGCCAGCAGTTTAGGTTTCGAGCAGTACTTC.

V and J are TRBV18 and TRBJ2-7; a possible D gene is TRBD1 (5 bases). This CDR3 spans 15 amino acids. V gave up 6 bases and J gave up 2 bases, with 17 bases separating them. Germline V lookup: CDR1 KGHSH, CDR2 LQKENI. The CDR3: CASSPRQDNTYEQYF. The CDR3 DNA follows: TGTGCCAGCTCCCCCCGCCAGGACAATACCTACGAGCAGTACTTC.

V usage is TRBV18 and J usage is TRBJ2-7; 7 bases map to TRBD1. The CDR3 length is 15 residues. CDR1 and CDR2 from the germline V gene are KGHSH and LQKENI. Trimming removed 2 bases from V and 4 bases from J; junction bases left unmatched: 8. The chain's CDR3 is CASSPRTGPAYEQYF. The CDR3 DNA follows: TGTGCCAGCTCACCAAGGACAGGACCTGCGTACGAGCAGTACTTC.

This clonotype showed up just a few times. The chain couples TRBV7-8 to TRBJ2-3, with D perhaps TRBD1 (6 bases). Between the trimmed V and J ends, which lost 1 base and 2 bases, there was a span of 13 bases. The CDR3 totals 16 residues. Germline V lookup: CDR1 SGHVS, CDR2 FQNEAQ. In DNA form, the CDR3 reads TGTGCCAGCAGCTTAGACGAGGACAGAGTCACAGATACGCAGTATTTT. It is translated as CASSLDEDRVTDTQYF.

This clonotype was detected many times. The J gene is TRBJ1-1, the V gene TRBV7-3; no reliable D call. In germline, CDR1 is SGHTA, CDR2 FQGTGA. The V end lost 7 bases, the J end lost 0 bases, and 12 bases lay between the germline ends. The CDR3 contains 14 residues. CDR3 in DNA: TGTGCCAGCACCGAGGGAGGGTTGAACACTGAAGCTTTCTTT. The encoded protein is CASTEGGLNTEAFF.

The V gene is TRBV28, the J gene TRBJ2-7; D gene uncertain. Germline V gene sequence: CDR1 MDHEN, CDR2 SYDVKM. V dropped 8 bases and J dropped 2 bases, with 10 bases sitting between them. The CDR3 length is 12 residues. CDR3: CASSDGPYEQYF. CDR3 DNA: TGTGCCAGCTCTGACGGGCCCTACGAGCAGTACTTC.

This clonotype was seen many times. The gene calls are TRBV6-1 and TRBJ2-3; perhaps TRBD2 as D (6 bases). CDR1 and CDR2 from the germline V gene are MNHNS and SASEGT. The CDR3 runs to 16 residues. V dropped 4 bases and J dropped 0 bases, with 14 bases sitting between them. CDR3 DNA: TGTGCCAGCAGTGTTAAACCGGGACTGAGCACAGATACGCAGTATTTT. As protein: CASSVKPGLSTDTQYF.

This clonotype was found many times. CDR3 nucleotide sequence: TGTGCCAGCAGCTTAGGGACGAGAACTGAAGCTTTCTTT. The encoded protein is CASSLGTRTEAFF. The chain recombines TRBV7-9 with TRBJ1-1; D call uncertain. Trimming removed 1 base from V and 5 bases from J, with 8 bases in between. The length of the CDR3 is 13 residues. Germline CDR1 is SEHNR and CDR2 is FQNEAQ (reference sequence).

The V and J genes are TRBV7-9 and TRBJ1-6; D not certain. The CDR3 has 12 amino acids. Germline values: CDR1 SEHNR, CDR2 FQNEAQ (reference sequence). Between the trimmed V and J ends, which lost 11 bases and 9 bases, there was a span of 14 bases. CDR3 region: CAGDTPGSPLHF. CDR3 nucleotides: TGTGCCGGAGACACTCCGGGTTCACCCCTCCACTTT.

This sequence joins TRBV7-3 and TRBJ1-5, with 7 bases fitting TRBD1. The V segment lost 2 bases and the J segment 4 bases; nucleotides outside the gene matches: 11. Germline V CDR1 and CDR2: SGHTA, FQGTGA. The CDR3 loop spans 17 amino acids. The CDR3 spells CASSLGGGLPANQPQHF. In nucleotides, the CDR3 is TGTGCCAGCAGCTTAGGAGGGGGCCTGCCCGCTAATCAGCCCCAGCATTTT.

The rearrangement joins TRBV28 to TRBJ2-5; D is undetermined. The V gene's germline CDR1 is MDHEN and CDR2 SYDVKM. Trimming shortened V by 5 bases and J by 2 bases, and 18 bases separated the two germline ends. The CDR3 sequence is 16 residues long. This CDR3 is CASSTRRRKGQETQYF. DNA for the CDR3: TGTGCCAGCAGTACCCGGCGACGAAAGGGACAAGAGACCCAGTACTTC.

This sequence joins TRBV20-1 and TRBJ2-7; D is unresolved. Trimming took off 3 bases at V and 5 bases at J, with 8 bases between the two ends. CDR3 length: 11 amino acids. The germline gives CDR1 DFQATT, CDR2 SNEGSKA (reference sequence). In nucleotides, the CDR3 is TGCAGTGCTAGTGGGCTCGACGAGCAGTACTTC. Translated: CSASGLDEQYF.

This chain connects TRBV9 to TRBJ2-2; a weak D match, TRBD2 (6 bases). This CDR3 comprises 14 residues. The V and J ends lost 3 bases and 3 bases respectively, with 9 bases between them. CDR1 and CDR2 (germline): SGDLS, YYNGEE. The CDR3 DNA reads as TGTGCCAGCAGCGGGGGGACTTACACCGGGGAGCTGTTTTTT. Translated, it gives CASSGGTYTGELFF.

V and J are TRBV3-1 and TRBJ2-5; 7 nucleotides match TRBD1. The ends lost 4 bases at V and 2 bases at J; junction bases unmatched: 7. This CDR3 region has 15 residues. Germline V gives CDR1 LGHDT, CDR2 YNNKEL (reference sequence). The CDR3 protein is CASSRPGTEQETQYF. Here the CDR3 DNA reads TGTGCCAGCAGCCGACCCGGGACAGAACAAGAGACCCAGTACTTC.

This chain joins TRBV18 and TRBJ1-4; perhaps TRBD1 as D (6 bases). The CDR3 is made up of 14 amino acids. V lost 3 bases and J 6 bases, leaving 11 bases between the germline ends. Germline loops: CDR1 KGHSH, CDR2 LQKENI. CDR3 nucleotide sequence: TGTGCCAGCTCACCCCGGGACACGTATGAAAAACTGTTTTTT. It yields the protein CASSPRDTYEKLFF.

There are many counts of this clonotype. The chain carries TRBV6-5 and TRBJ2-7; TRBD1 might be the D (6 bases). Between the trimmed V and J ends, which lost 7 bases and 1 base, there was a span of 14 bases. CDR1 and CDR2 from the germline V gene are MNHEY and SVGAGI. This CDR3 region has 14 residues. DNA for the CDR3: TGTGCCAGCACCCCCCCCGGACAGTCCTACGAGCAGTACTTC. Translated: CASTPPGQSYEQYF.

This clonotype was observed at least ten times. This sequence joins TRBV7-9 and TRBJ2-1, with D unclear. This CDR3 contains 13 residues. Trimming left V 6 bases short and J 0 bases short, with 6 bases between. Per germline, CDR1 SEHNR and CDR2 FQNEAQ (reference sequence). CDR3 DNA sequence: TGTGCCAGCAGATCTAGCTCCTACAATGAGCAGTTCTTC. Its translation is CASRSSSYNEQFF.

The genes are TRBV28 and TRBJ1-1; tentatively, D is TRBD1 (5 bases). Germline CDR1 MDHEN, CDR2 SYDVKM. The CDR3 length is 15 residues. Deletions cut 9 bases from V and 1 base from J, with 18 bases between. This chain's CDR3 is CASNKFGTANTEAFF. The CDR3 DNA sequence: TGTGCCAGTAACAAATTTGGGACGGCGAACACTGAAGCTTTCTTT.

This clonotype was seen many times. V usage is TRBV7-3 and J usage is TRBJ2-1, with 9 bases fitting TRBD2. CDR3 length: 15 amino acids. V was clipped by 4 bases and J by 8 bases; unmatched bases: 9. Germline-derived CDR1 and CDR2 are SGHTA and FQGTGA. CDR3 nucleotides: TGTGCCAGCAGCTCCCGCGGGGGGGGACAATATGAGCAGTTCTTC. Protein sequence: CASSSRGGGQYEQFF.

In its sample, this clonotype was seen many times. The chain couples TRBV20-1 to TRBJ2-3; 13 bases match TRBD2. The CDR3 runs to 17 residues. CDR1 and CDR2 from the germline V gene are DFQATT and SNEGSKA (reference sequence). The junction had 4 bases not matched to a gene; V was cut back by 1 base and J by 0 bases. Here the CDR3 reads CSARAGTSGTSTDTQYF. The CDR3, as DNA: TGCAGTGCTAGAGCCGGGACTAGCGGGACTAGCACAGATACGCAGTATTTT.

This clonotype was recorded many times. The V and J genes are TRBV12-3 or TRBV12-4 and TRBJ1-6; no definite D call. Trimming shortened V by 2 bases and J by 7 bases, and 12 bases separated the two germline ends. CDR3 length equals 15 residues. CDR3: CASSLSGLGNSPLHF. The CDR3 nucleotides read TGTGCCAGCAGTTTAAGCGGGTTGGGGAATTCACCCCTCCACTTT.

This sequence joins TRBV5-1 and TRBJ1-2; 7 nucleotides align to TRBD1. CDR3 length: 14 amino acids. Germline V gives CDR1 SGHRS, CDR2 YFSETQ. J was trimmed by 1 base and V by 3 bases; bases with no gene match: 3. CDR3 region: CASSYGQDNYGYTF. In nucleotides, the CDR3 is TGCGCCAGCAGCTACGGACAGGATAACTATGGCTACACCTTC.

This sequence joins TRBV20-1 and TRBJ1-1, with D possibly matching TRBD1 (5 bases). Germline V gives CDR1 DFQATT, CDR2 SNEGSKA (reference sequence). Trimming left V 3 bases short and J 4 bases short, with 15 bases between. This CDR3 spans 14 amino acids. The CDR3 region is CSARLQGSSTEAFF. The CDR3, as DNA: TGCAGTGCTAGGTTGCAGGGTTCGAGCACTGAAGCTTTCTTT.

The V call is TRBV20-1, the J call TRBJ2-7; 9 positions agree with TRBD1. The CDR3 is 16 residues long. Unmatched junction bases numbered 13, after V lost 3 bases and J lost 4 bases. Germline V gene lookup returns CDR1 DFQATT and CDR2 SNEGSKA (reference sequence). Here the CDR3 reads CSARGTGLTHLYEQYF. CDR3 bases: TGCAGTGCTAGGGGGACAGGGTTGACCCATCTTTACGAGCAGTACTTC.

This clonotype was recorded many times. CDR3 residues: CASSQDPGLAGYNEQFF. CDR3 coding DNA: TGTGCCAGCAGCCAGGACCCGGGACTAGCGGGTTACAATGAGCAGTTCTTC. The chain combines TRBV4-2 with TRBJ2-1; 12 nucleotides agree with TRBD2. The germline V gene has CDR1 LGHNA and CDR2 YNFKEQ. Trimming removed 3 bases from V and 4 bases from J; junction bases left unmatched: 7. The length of the CDR3 is 17 residues.